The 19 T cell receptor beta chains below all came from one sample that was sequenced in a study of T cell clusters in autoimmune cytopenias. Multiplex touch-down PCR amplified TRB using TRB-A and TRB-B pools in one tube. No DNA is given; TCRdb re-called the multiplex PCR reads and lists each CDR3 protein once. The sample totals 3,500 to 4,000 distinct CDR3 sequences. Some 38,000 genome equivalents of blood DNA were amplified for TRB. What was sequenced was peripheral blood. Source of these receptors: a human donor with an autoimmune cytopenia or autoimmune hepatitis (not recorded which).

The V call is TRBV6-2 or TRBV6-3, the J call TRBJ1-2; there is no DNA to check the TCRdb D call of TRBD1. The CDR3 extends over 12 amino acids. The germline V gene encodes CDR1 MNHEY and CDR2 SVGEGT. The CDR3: CASSYSGGGYTF.

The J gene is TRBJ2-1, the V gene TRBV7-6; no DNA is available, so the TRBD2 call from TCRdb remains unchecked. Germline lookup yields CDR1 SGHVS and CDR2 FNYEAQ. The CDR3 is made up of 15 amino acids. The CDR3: CASRPGLGGAIHKFF.

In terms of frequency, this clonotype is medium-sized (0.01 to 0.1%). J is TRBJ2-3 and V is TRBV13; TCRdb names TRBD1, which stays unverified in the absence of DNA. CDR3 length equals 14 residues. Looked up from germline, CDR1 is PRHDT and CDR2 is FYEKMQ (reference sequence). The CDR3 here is CASSFGGATDTQYF.

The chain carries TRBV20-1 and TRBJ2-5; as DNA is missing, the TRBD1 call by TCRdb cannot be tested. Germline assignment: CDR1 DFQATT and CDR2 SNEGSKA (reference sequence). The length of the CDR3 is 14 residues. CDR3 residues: CSARGAGHQETQYF.

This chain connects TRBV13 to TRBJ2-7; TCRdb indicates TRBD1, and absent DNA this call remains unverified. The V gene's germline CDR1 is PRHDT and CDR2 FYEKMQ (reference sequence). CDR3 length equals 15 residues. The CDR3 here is CASSETQYPGMKQYF.

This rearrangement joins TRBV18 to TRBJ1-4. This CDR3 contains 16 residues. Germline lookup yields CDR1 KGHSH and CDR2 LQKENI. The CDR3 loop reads CASSPGSGNPNEKLFF. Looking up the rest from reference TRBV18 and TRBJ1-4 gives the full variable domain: NAGVMQNPRHLVRRRGQEARLRCSPMKGHSHVYWYRQLPEEGLKFMVYLQKENIIDESGMPKERFSAEFPKEGPSILRIQQVVRGDSAAYFCASSPGSGNPNEKLFFGSGTQLSVL.

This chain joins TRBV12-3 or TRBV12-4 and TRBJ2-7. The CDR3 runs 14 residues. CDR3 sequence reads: CASSLADAAYEQYF.

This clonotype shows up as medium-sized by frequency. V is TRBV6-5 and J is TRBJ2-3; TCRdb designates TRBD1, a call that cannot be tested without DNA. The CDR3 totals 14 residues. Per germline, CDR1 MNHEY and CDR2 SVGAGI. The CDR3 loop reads CASSVEGVADTQYF.

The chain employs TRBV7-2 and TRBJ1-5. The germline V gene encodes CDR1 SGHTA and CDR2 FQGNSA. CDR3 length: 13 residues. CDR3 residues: CASSLETNQPQHF. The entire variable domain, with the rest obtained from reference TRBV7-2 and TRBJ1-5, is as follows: GAGVSQSPSNKVTEKGKDVELRCDPISGHTALYWYRQSLGQGLEFLIYFQGNSAPDKSGLPSDRFSAERTGGSVSTLTIQRTQQEDSAVYLCASSLETNQPQHFGDGTRLSIL.

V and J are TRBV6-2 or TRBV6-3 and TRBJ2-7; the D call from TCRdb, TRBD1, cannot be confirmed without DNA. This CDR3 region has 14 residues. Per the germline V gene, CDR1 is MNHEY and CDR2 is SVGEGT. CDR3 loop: CASREVQGKYEQYF.

The CDR3 sequence: CATSDDRAETQYF. This chain joins TRBV24-1 and TRBJ2-5; the D gene TCRdb calls, TRBD1, cannot be checked with no DNA. Germline CDR1 KGHDR, CDR2 SFDVKD. The CDR3 spans 13 residues.

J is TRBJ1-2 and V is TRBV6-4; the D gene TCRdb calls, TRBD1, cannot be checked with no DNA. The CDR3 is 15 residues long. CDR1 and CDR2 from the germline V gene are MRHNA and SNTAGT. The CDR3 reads CASSEEQGPTGGYTF.

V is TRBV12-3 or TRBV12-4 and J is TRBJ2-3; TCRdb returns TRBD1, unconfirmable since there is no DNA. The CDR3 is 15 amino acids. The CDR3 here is CASTRDTRLTDTQYF.

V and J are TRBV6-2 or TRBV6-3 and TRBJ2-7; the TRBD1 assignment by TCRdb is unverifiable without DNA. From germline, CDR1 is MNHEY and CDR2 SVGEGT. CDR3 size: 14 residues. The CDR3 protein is CSSSYEPTGLEQYF.

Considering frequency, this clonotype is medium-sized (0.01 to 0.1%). This CDR3 reads CASSFGPVETQYF. V and J are TRBV27 and TRBJ2-5; TCRdb's assignment of TRBD1 cannot be checked, as there is no DNA. The CDR3 consists of 13 residues. Germline CDR1 and CDR2: MNHEY and SMNVEV (reference sequence).

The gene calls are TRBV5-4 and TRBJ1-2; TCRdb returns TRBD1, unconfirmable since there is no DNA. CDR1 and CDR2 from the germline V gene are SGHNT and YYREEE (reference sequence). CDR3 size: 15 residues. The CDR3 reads CASISTMAARYGYTF.

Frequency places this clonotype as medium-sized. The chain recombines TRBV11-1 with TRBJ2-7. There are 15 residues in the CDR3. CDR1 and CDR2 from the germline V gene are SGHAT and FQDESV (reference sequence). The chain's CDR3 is CASSLGYRTTYEQYF.

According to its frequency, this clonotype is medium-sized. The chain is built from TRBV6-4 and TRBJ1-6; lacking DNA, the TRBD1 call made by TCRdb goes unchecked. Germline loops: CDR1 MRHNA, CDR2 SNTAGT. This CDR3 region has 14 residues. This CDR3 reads CASSSGVGNSPLHF.

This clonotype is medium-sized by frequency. CDR3 amino acids: CAISESWGTSGASTDTQYF. The rearrangement links TRBV10-3 to TRBJ2-3; lacking DNA, the TRBD2 call made by TCRdb goes unchecked. Per germline, CDR1 ENHRY and CDR2 SYGVKD. The CDR3 spans 19 residues.